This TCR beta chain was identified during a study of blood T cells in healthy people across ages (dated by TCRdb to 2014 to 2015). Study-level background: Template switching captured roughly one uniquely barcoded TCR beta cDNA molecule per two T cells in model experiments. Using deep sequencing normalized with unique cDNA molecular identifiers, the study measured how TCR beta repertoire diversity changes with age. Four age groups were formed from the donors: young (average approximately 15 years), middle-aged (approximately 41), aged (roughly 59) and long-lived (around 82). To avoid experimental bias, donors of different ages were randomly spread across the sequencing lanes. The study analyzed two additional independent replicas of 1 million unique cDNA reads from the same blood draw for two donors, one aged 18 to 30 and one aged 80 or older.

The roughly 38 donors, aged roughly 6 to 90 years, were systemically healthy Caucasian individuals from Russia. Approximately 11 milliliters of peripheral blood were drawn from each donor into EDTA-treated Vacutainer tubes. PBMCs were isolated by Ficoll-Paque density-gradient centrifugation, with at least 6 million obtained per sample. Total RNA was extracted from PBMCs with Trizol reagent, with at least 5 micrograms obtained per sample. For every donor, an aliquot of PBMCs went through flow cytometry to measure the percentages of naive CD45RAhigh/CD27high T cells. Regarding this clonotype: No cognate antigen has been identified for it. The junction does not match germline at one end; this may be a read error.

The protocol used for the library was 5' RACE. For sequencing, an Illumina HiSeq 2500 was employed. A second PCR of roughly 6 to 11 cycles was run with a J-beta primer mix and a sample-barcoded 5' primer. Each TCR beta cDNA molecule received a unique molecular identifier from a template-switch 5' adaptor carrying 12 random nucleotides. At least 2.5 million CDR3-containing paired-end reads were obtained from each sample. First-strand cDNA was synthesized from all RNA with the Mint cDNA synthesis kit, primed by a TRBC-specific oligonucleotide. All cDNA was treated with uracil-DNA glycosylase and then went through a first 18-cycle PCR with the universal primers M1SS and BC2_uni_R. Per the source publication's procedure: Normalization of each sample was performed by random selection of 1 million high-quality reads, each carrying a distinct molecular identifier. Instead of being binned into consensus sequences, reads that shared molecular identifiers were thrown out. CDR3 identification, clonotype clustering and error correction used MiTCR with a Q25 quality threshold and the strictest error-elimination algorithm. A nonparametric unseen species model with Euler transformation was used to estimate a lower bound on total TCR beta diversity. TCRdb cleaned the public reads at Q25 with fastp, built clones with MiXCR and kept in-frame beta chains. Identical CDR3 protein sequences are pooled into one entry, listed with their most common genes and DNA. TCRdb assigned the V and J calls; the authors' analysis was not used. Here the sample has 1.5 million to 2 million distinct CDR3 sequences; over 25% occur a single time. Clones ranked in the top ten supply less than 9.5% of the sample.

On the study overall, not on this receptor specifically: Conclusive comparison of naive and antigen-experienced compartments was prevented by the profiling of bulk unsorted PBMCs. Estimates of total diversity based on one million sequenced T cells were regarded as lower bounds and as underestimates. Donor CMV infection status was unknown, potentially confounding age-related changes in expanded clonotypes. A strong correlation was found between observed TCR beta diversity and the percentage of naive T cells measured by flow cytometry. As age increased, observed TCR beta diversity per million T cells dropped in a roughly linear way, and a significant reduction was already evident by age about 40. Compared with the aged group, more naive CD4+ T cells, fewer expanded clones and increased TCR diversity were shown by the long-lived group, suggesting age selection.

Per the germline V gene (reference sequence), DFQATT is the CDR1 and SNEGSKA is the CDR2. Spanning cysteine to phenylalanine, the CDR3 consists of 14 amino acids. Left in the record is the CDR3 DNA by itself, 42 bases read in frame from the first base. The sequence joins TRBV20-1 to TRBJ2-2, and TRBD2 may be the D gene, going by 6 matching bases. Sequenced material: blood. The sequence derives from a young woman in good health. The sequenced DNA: TGCAGTGCTGGGGCGCTAGGGAACACCGGGGGGCTGTTTTTT. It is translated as CSAGALGNTGGLFF.